A selection of T cell receptor beta chains follows, all from one sample in a study of shared clonotypes between healthy human individuals. Assay used: immunoSEQ multiplex PCR; TCRdb lists only in-frame clones, some missing. The sample has 800,000 or so clones, just over 95% seen once. Sequenced sample: naive CD8+ T cells sorted from blood. The receptors were sampled from a man aged 25 to 40 in good health. The conserved cysteine and the conserved F or W are not part of the CDR3 here. Each record gives: J gene, V gene, CDR3 protein.

J: TRBJ2-7
V: TRBV29-1
CDR3: SVVVAEFVYEQY

J: TRBJ1-2
V: TRBV29-1
CDR3: SVERFQGAGYGYT

J: TRBJ2-5
V: TRBV15
CDR3: ATSSTWGGNQETQY

J: TRBJ2-1
V: TRBV4-3
CDR3: ASSQGMGLAGEEQF

J: TRBJ2-7
V: TRBV27
CDR3: ASSLIGDSAGYEQY

J: TRBJ2-1
V: TRBV27
CDR3: ASRTTSGHGSYNEQF

J: TRBJ2-5
V: TRBV9
CDR3: ASSVGEARETQY

J: TRBJ1-1
V: TRBV6-6
CDR3: ASSYTFEEGDTEAF

J: TRBJ2-3
V: TRBV30
CDR3: AWSVLGGTDTQY

J: TRBJ2-2
V: TRBV4-3
CDR3: ASSQRGLADHTGELF

J: TRBJ1-2
V: TRBV6-4
CDR3: ASSAGGGYT

J: TRBJ2-3
V: TRBV5-4
CDR3: ASSLESLAGDVDTQY

J: TRBJ1-1
V: TRBV9
CDR3: ASSDQPPTGNTEAF

J: TRBJ2-7
V: TRBV4-1
CDR3: ASSQEDLYEQY

J: TRBJ2-2
V: TRBV7-8
CDR3: ASSTGWDTGELF

J: TRBJ2-1
V: TRBV29-1
CDR3: SVGLGASVEQF

J: TRBJ2-4
V: TRBV7-9
CDR3: ASSSEVRTVNKY

J: TRBJ2-7
V: TRBV14
CDR3: ASSQDQGHFYEQY

J: TRBJ2-3
V: TRBV5-8
CDR3: ASSLGTQGTDTQY

J: TRBJ2-7
V: TRBV5-6
CDR3: ASSFSQAPYEQY

J: TRBJ2-1
V: TRBV7-2
CDR3: ASSLGGLAGYNEQF

J: TRBJ2-4
V: TRBV25-1
CDR3: ASSKFSENIQY

J: TRBJ2-1
V: TRBV5-1
CDR3: ASGDRSESSYNEQF

J: TRBJ2-1
V: TRBV7-8
CDR3: ASSLVAGGRPYNEQF

J: TRBJ2-3
V: TRBV9
CDR3: ASTQGGSDTQY

J: TRBJ2-1
V: TRBV28
CDR3: ASSPSTWFDEQF

J: TRBJ1-5
V: TRBV27
CDR3: ASGAGGLFSAQH

J: TRBJ2-1
V: TRBV4-1
CDR3: ASSTRDNEQF

J: TRBJ2-1
V: TRBV27
CDR3: ASSLSGWNEQF

J: TRBJ1-1
V: TRBV7-2
CDR3: ASSFLQGAKTEAF

J: TRBJ2-7
V: TRBV27
CDR3: ASSLSGGQGAYEQY

J: TRBJ2-5
V: TRBV5-5
CDR3: ASSLPLIRQETQY

J: TRBJ2-7
V: TRBV28
CDR3: ASSFAGSGKVYEQY

J: TRBJ1-2
V: TRBV14
CDR3: ASSQEYSRGQGINYGYT

J: TRBJ1-2
V: TRBV9
CDR3: ASSPTERGYT

J: TRBJ2-1
V: TRBV29-1
CDR3: SVLLAGVNNEQF

J: TRBJ2-5
V: TRBV28
CDR3: ASSSYSGFGETQY

J: TRBJ2-1
V: TRBV28
CDR3: ASSFQSSGDNEQF

J: TRBJ2-5
V: TRBV30
CDR3: AWSVPSDYLY

J: TRBJ1-1
V: TRBV7-9
CDR3: ASSSRGQGARDTEAF

J: TRBJ2-7
V: TRBV5-5
CDR3: ASSLMAGPYEQY